This T cell receptor beta chain emerged from a study of siplizumab effects on memory and regulatory T cells. Overall study results and limits: Assignment of a naive or memory phenotype failed for roughly 75-97% of the proliferating CD4+ or CD8+ clones. Naive T cells were seen as more diverse than memory cells and as major alloresponse contributors.

On this clone: Its antigen is as yet unknown.

Assay: immunoSEQ multiplex PCR; the TCRdb copy retains only in-frame clones and omits some. Of roughly 100,000 clones listed, around 90% are singletons. Deletions cut 0 bases from V and 5 bases from J, with 11 bases between. Germline-derived CDR1 and CDR2 are SGHVS and FQNEAQ. This CDR3 region has 14 residues. The receptor's source is a human donor in good health. The source material was CD4+ T cells sorted from blood. This chain links TRBV7-8 with TRBJ2-7; D is unclear. CDR3 sequence: CASSLAHLGDEQYF. CDR3 DNA sequence: TGTGCCAGCAGCTTAGCGCACCTGGGCGACGAGCAGTACTTC.